This T cell receptor beta chain was profiled in a study of T-cell memory formation after mild COVID-19. TCRdb used MiXCR to reprocess the 5' RACE reads, holding one entry per CDR3 protein. The data contain about 340,000 distinct CDR3 sequences, around 15% of them singletons. This clonotype was seen a few times. Germline V gene sequence: CDR1 DFQATT, CDR2 SNEGSKA (reference sequence). This CDR3 spans 12 amino acids. Trimming stripped 4 bases from V and 6 bases from J, with 12 bases between. The chain recombines TRBV20-1 with TRBJ1-1; perhaps TRBD1 as D (6 bases). Material: PBMCs or a T cell subset sorted from them (not recorded which). The source is a man between 18 and 29 years old who had mild COVID-19 (a few samples of this study predate the infection). Cell type and time point are not known. CDR3: CSATGQFSEAFF. As DNA, the CDR3 is TGCAGTGCTACTGGACAGTTTTCTGAAGCTTTCTTT.